The 14 T cell receptor beta chains below were found in one sample sequenced in a study of cytomegalovirus exposure and HLA in healthy donors (TCRdb year 2017). Library preparation employed the immunoSEQ multiplex PCR assay. Drawn from immuneACCESS, this table holds only the in-frame rearrangements with V and J called that TCRdb kept. Clones are partly lost; checked studies trace under half to an unresolved V gene and leave the rest unexplained. The table for this sample lists some 190,000 clones; around nine tenths of them were counted only once. In total, the top ten clones hold roughly 7% of the sample. The sequenced sample consisted of PBMCs. The source is a man aged 30-40 years in good health and CMV-seropositive.

This sequence joins TRBV23-1 and TRBJ2-5; D is perhaps TRBD1 (6 bases). TRBV23-1 is classed as an ORF, of uncertain function. The V end was cut by 7 bases, the J end by 0 bases, with 15 bases between. There are 15 residues in the CDR3. The DNA for the CDR3 is TGCGCCAGCAATCACAGGGCAGGGTACCAAGAGACCCAGTACTTC. Translation gives CASNHRAGYQETQYF.

The rearrangement links TRBV5-1 to TRBJ2-3; D is perhaps TRBD2 (5 bases). CDR3 length equals 16 residues. Germline assignment: CDR1 SGHRS and CDR2 YFSETQ. Trimming shortened V by 0 bases and J by 3 bases, and 14 bases separated the two germline ends. CDR3 DNA sequence: TGCGCCAGCAGCTTGGCGGTCCGGACGGGAACAGATACGCAGTATTTT. Protein sequence: CASSLAVRTGTDTQYF. Filled out from reference TRBV5-1 and TRBJ2-3, the complete variable domain reads KAGVTQTPRYLIKTRGQQVTLSCSPISGHRSVSWYQQTPGQGLQFLFEYFSETQRNKGNFPGRFSGRQFSNSRSEMNVSTLELGDSALYLCASSLAVRTGTDTQYFGPGTRLTVL.

V and J are TRBV6-6 and TRBJ2-3; a possible D gene is TRBD1 (5 bases). The CDR3 totals 15 residues. Germline lookup yields CDR1 MNHNY and CDR2 SVGAGI (reference sequence). Trimming shortened V by 6 bases and J by 2 bases, and 15 bases separated the two germline ends. The CDR3 DNA sequence: TGTGCCAGCAGGGTTCAGGGCGCCCTCACAGATACGCAGTATTTT. Its translation: CASRVQGALTDTQYF.

This clone was picked up one time. The CDR3 coding sequence is TGTGCCAGCAGCCACCGCCGGGACATCTACGAGCAGTACTTC. Amino acids: CASSHRRDIYEQYF. The chain uses TRBV7-6 and TRBJ2-7, with a weak D call TRBD1 (6 bases). The CDR3 length is 14 residues. Trimming took 5 bases from V and 3 from J, leaving 14 bases between them. Germline CDR1 SGHVS, CDR2 FNYEAQ.

The DNA of the CDR3 is TGTGCCAGTAAGAACAGGGGAGAGACCCAGTACTTC. As protein: CASKNRGETQYF. The genes are TRBV19 and TRBJ2-5, with 7 bases matching TRBD1. The CDR3 loop spans 12 amino acids. J lost 4 bases, V lost 7 bases, and 3 bases had no gene match. The germline gives CDR1 LNHDA, CDR2 SQIVND (reference sequence).

This chain connects TRBV18 to TRBJ1-1; D not certain. This CDR3 contains 11 residues. Trimming cost V 3 bases and J 4 bases, with 3 bases left between them. Per germline, CDR1 KGHSH and CDR2 LQKENI. CDR3 residues: CASSPSTEAFF. The CDR3 nucleotides read TGTGCCAGCTCACCGTCCACTGAAGCTTTCTTT.

The chain uses TRBV4-3 and TRBJ2-7; the D is unclear. Between the trimmed V and J ends, which lost 4 bases and 3 bases, there was a span of 10 bases. This CDR3 spans 13 amino acids. Germline V lookup: CDR1 LGHNA, CDR2 YSLEER. The CDR3 loop is CASSRDRNYEQYF. The CDR3 DNA reads TGCGCCAGCAGCCGGGATCGGAACTACGAGCAGTACTTC.

This clone was recorded once. At one boundary the junction diverges from the germline segment, which might be a read error. The chain recombines TRBV7-7 with TRBJ2-5; 7 nucleotides align to TRBD1. This CDR3 comprises 13 residues. Germline V gene data show CDR1 as SSHAT and CDR2 as FNYEAQ (reference sequence). CDR3 nucleotide sequence: TGTGCTAGCAGCTTAGACAGGGACGAGACCCAGTACTTC. Its protein is CASSLDRDETQYF.

This chain connects TRBV30 to TRBJ1-4; D call uncertain. The germline CDR1 and CDR2 sequences are GTSNPN and SVGIG (reference sequence). The CDR3 is 11 amino acids. V was clipped by 0 bases and J by 8 bases, with 4 bases between them. In DNA form, the CDR3 reads TGTGCCTGGAGTGTGGGAGAAAAACTGTTTTTT. Its translation: CAWSVGEKLFF.

The V gene is TRBV27, the J gene TRBJ2-3, with D perhaps matching TRBD2 (5 bases). From germline, CDR1 is MNHEY and CDR2 SMNVEV (reference sequence). Trimming cost V 5 bases and J 1 base, with 13 bases left between them. This CDR3 spans 15 amino acids. This CDR3 is CASSPASLRTDTQYF. The CDR3 bases are TGTGCCAGCAGTCCTGCTAGCCTCCGCACAGATACGCAGTATTTT.

V usage is TRBV6-5 and J usage is TRBJ2-5; the D gene is possibly TRBD1 (6 bases). V lost 2 bases and J 9 bases, leaving 13 bases between the germline ends. Germline CDR1 is MNHEY and CDR2 is SVGAGI. CDR3 length: 13 residues. CDR3 sequence (DNA): TGTGCCAGCAGTTACGGACAGATGAATTCCCAGTACTTC. It encodes CASSYGQMNSQYF.

This clone was counted once. The rearrangement uses TRBV27 and TRBJ2-7; D ambiguous. This CDR3 region has 14 residues. Trimming pared 5 bases from V and 3 bases from J, leaving 14 bases between. The germline gives CDR1 MNHEY, CDR2 SMNVEV (reference sequence). Here the CDR3 reads CASSRADSYYEQYF. The CDR3 bases are TGTGCCAGCAGTCGGGCGGATTCCTACTACGAGCAGTACTTC.

The J gene is TRBJ2-5, the V gene TRBV7-2; D possibly corresponds to TRBD2 (5 bases). The V end was cut by 1 base, the J end by 5 bases, with 8 bases between. The CDR3 has 13 residues. Germline CDR1 reads SGHTA; CDR2 reads FQGNSA. Written as DNA, the CDR3 is TGTGCCAGCAGCTTAGGCGGGCCGGAGACCCAGTACTTC. Its translation is CASSLGGPETQYF.

J is TRBJ2-1 and V is TRBV29-1, with 13 nucleotides matching TRBD2. V shed 7 bases, J shed 0 bases, and the junction held 15 bases outside the gene matches. CDR1 and CDR2 (germline): SQVTM, ANQGSEA. The CDR3 contains 19 residues. In DNA, the CDR3 is TGCAGCGCAAAAAGGACTAGCGGGGGCCGCGCGAGCTCCTACAATGAGCAGTTCTTC. Amino acid sequence: CSAKRTSGGRASSYNEQFF.